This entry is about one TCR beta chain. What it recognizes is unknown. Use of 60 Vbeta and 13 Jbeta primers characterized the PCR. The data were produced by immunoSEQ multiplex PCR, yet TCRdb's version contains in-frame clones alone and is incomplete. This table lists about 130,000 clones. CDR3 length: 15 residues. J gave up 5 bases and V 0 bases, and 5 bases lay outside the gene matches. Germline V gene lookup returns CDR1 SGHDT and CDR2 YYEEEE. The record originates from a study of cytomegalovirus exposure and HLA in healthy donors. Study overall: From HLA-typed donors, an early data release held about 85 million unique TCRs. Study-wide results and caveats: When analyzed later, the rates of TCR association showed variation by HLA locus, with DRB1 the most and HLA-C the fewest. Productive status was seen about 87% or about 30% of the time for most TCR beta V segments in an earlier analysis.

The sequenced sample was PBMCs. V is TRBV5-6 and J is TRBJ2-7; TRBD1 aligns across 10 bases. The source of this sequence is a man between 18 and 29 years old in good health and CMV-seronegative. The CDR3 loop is CASSLVGQGTHEQYF. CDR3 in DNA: TGTGCCAGCAGCTTGGTGGGACAGGGGACCCACGAGCAGTACTTC.